The T cell receptor (beta chain) described here comes from a study of early T cells in non-severe SARS-CoV-2 infection. Study details: The study sequenced bulk RNA from unsorted whole blood, with chains unpaired. Study results and caveats: Missing private and CD4 specificities, VDJdb matching favored anti-spike CD8 responses.

V lost 4 bases and J lost 3, with 9 bases in between. This CDR3 has 13 residues. Germline V gene data show CDR1 as SGHTA and CDR2 as FQGTGA. This clonotype was seen repeatedly, ten times or more. Its antigen is currently unknown. TCRdb analysed the 5' RACE reads with MiXCR anew, one entry per CDR3 protein. Counted here are roughly 68,000 distinct CDR3 sequences, less than 5.5% occurring once; the ten biggest clones make up 4.9%. The rearrangement joins TRBV7-3 to TRBJ1-1; the D is unclear. The sequence was obtained from an adult who was a healthcare worker with PCR-confirmed SARS-CoV-2 infection or an uninfected control (not recorded which). Sequenced material: whole blood. The CDR3 is CASSSGIDTEAFF. In nucleotides, the CDR3 is TGTGCCAGCAGCTCGGGAATCGACACTGAAGCTTTCTTT.